What follows are 17 T cell receptor beta chains derived from one specimen sequenced in a study of tumor and adjacent non-tumor tissue in lung cancer. No cell sorting was done before RNA was extracted from the tissue. The library came from three nested PCR rounds adapted from ARM-PCR protocols. TCRdb recomputed calls from the multiplex PCR reads with MiXCR, one row per CDR3 protein. The data show over 130,000 distinct CDR3 sequences, approximately 64% seen once. The specimen was lung tumor tissue. These receptors all come from a man aged 55 to 70 with small cell lung cancer.

In the case of this clonotype: The junction departs from the called germline gene at one end, perhaps through a read error. The gene calls are TRBV12-3 or TRBV12-4 and TRBJ1-4; D remains ambiguous. The CDR3 has 13 amino acids. CDR3 nucleotide sequence: TGTGCCAGTGCTGTGAGGGTTGTAGAAAAACTGTTTTTC. Protein: CASAVRVVEKLFF.

The chain uses TRBV5-5 and TRBJ2-1; no clear D gene. Germline-derived CDR1 and CDR2 are SGHKS and YYEKEE (reference sequence). V gave up 0 bases and J gave up 1 base, with 17 bases separating them. This CDR3 is built from 18 residues. In nucleotides, the CDR3 is TGTGCCAGCAGCTTGGCGGTTCTAGTAACCCGATCCTACAATGAGCAGTTCTTC. This gives the protein CASSLAVLVTRSYNEQFF.

Only a few counts were recorded for this clonotype. The chain is built from TRBV6-1 and TRBJ2-3, with a weak D call TRBD2 (6 bases). The V and J ends lost 2 bases and 4 bases respectively, with 16 bases between them. Germline CDR1 is MNHNS and CDR2 is SASEGT. The CDR3 loop spans 16 amino acids. The CDR3 spells CASSELTIGSSDTQYF. CDR3 coding DNA: TGTGCCAGCAGTGAATTAACTATCGGGAGTTCAGATACGCAGTATTTT.

Of note for this clonotype: This may be a read error: a much more frequent sequence differs by one nucleotide. This is likely a read error, given that the CDR3 carries no conserved phenylalanine or tryptophan at its end. The gene calls are TRBV6-5 and TRBJ1-5; weak D call: TRBD1 (6 bases). The CDR3 extends over 13 amino acids. The V gene lost 4 bases and the J gene lost 9 bases, with 13 bases spanning the gap. Germline CDR1 reads MNHEY; CDR2 reads SVGAGI. The CDR3 sequence is CASSSGAFSPQHI. CDR3 nucleotide sequence: TGTGCCAGCAGTTCAGGGGCCTTCTCGCCCCAGCATATT.

This clonotype occurred once. The chain is built from TRBV20-1 and TRBJ2-7; D ambiguous. This CDR3 contains 13 residues. The germline V gene has CDR1 DFQATT and CDR2 SNEGSKA (reference sequence). Trimming took 1 base from V and 7 from J, leaving 14 bases between them. The CDR3 spells CSARGSLADEQYF. The CDR3 bases are TGCAGTGCTAGAGGCTCTTTGGCGGATGAGCAGTACTTC.

In its sample, this clonotype was seen many times. This sequence may be a read error, since a much larger clone differs from it by one base. The gene calls are TRBV11-2 and TRBJ2-3; D remains unclear. Germline assignment: CDR1 SGHAT and CDR2 FQNNGV. The CDR3 consists of 16 residues. V gave up 3 bases and J gave up 4 bases, with 17 bases separating them. Written as DNA, the CDR3 is TGTGCCAGCAGCTTTCCAGGCTGGAGTCGCGCAGATACGCAGTATTTT. Protein: CASSFPGWSRADTQYF.

Regarding this clonotype: The CDR3 does not end in the conserved phenylalanine or tryptophan, so this is likely a read error. The CDR3 nucleotides read TGCAGTGCAACGGCGCTGCCTCCCAAGCAGTTCTTA. Its protein product is CSATALPPKQFL. V is TRBV20-1 and J is TRBJ2-1; unclear D gene. V was clipped by 6 bases and J by 11 bases, with 17 bases between them. CDR1 DFQATT and CDR2 SNEGSKA come from the germline V gene (reference sequence). This CDR3 is built from 12 residues.

V usage is TRBV5-1 and J usage is TRBJ2-1; 7 bases map to TRBD1. V lost 1 base to trimming and J lost 1 base; unmatched junction nucleotides: 2. The CDR3 is made up of 15 amino acids. CDR1 SGHRS and CDR2 YFSETQ come from the germline V gene. CDR3 sequence reads: CASSLRQGSYNEQFF. CDR3 nucleotide sequence: TGCGCCAGCAGCTTGCGACAGGGTTCCTACAATGAGCAGTTCTTC.

About this clonotype: This likely comes from a read error, as the CDR3 has no conserved phenylalanine or tryptophan at its end. The CDR3 region is CASCLAGQGLYNEQFL. In DNA form, the CDR3 reads TGTGCCAGCTGCTTAGCTGGACAGGGACTCTACAATGAGCAGTTCCTC. The V call is TRBV11-3, the J call TRBJ2-1; 8 bases line up with TRBD1. The V gene's germline CDR1 is SGHNT and CDR2 YENEEA. The CDR3 totals 16 residues.

This sequence joins TRBV6-1 and TRBJ2-7, with D possibly matching TRBD1 (5 bases). Germline V gives CDR1 MNHNS, CDR2 SASEGT. The CDR3 extends over 14 amino acids. The CDR3 sequence is CAISENRPPYEQYV. CDR3 DNA: TGTGCCATCAGTGAGAACAGGCCCCCCTACGAGCAGTACGTC.

V is TRBV12-3 or TRBV12-4 and J is TRBJ2-1; 7 bases line up with TRBD2. The CDR3 totals 18 residues. The ends lost 1 base at V and 3 bases at J; junction bases unmatched: 12. CDR3 sequence: CASSLVSLRTSDYNEQFF. As DNA, the CDR3 is TGTGCCAGCAGTTTAGTATCCTTGAGGACTAGTGACTACAATGAGCAGTTCTTC.

Turning to this clonotype: Germline is not matched at one junction end, which may reflect a read error. The rearrangement links TRBV4-1 to TRBJ2-1; 7 bases align to TRBD2. Germline CDR1 reads MGHRA; CDR2 reads YSYEKL. CDR3 length equals 14 residues. The CDR3 coding sequence is TGCACCAGCAGCCTTTCGGCGACTAGCAAAAAGCAGTTCTTC. Protein product: CTSSLSATSKKQFF.

This clonotype came up once. This could be a read error, since a much larger clone is one nucleotide away. The J gene is TRBJ2-3, the V gene TRBV20-1; tentatively, D is TRBD1 or TRBD2 (6 bases each). Germline loops: CDR1 DFQATT, CDR2 SNEGSKA (reference sequence). The CDR3 has 16 amino acids. The CDR3 region is CGAKGGGSGSTDTQYF. The DNA for the CDR3 is TGCGGTGCTAAAGGGGGTGGGAGCGGGAGCACAGATACGCAGTATTTT.

This clonotype came up a few times. The J gene is TRBJ2-3, the V gene TRBV4-2; D not certain. The CDR3 extends over 16 amino acids. The V gene's germline CDR1 is LGHNA and CDR2 YNFKEQ. Trimming removed 1 base from V and 3 bases from J, with 14 bases in between. Here the CDR3 reads CASSQASSISTDTQYF. CDR3 nucleotide sequence: TGTGCCAGCAGCCAAGCGTCTAGTATCAGTACAGATACGCAGTATTTT.

The chain couples TRBV20-1 to TRBJ2-5; D perhaps matches TRBD2 (6 bases). The CDR3 runs 13 residues. Germline assignment: CDR1 DFQATT and CDR2 SNEGSKA (reference sequence). The V gene lost 8 bases and the J gene lost 6 bases, with 19 bases spanning the gap. The DNA for the CDR3 is TGCAGTACTTGGGAGAGGGAGGCACAGACCCAGTACTTC. Residues: CSTWEREAQTQYF.

This clonotype has ten or more counts. This chain links TRBV20-1 with TRBJ2-1; no reliable D call. Germline CDR1 is DFQATT and CDR2 is SNEGSKA (reference sequence). Trimming shortened V by 1 base and J by 4 bases, and 8 bases separated the two germline ends. The CDR3 is made up of 13 amino acids. The CDR3 region has the DNA TGCAGTGCTAGAGGAGGTCTTTACAATGAGCAGTTCTTC. As protein: CSARGGLYNEQFF.

This clonotype was detected many times. This sequence joins TRBV11-3 and TRBJ2-5; 7 bases fit TRBD2. The CDR3 is 13 amino acids. With V trimmed by 6 bases and J by 3 bases, 4 bases remained unmatched. Germline CDR1 and CDR2: SGHNT and YENEEA. CDR3: CASRAGGEETQYF. CDR3 coding DNA: TGTGCCAGCAGGGCTGGGGGGGAAGAGACCCAGTACTTC.